This TCR beta chain was recovered during a study of shared clonotypes between healthy human individuals. Several immunoSEQ plates held equal portions of the genomic DNA taken from each subset. Measured with immunoSEQ multiplex PCR; TCRdb has only the in-frame clones, and not every one. The sample holds some 1.4 million clones; roughly 95% are singletons and the top ten take roughly 1.1%. In regard to this clone: The antigen remains unidentified.

Study-level points and caveats: Clonotypes shared by all four donors outscored non-shared clonotypes in generation probability. Limitation of the genetic and exposure-history diversity represented came from the few donors.

V gave up 2 bases and J gave up 5 bases; unmatched junction bases: 18. The germline gives CDR1 SGDLS, CDR2 YYNGEE. The CDR3 sequence is 21 residues long. This clonotype originated in a man aged 25 to 40 in good health. The rearrangement joins TRBV9 to TRBJ2-2; 13 bases line up with TRBD2. Material for sequencing was naive CD4+ T cells sorted from blood. As for subset: CD45RA+ positively selected. CDR3 nucleotides: TGTGCCAGCAGCGTGACCGGACTAGCGGGAGCCAAAGGGGAAAGTACCGGGGAGCTGTTTTTT. It encodes CASSVTGLAGAKGESTGELFF.